This T cell receptor (beta chain) was captured in a study of vaccination effects on CD4 cells after COVID-19. Sequencing was performed with immunoSEQ multiplex PCR; in TCRdb, only in-frame clones are kept and a portion is missing. The data contain tens of thousands of clones, approximately 78% of them singletons. At the end of 10 days of culture, CD4+ T cells were isolated. This CDR3 spans 14 amino acids. CDR1 MNHEY and CDR2 SMNVEV come from the germline V gene (reference sequence). V lost 6 bases, J lost 3 bases, and 8 bases stayed unmatched. This clone has only a few counts. The target antigen is unknown.

The sequence was obtained from a human donor who had a prior SARS-CoV-2 infection. V gene TRBV27 combines with J gene TRBJ2-7; TRBD1 aligns across 7 bases. This sample comprised CD4+ T cells from PBMCs cultured without peptide, obtained before COVID-19 vaccination. The CDR3 protein is CASRTGFRGYEQYF. CDR3 DNA: TGTGCCAGCAGGACAGGGTTTAGAGGCTACGAGCAGTACTTC.